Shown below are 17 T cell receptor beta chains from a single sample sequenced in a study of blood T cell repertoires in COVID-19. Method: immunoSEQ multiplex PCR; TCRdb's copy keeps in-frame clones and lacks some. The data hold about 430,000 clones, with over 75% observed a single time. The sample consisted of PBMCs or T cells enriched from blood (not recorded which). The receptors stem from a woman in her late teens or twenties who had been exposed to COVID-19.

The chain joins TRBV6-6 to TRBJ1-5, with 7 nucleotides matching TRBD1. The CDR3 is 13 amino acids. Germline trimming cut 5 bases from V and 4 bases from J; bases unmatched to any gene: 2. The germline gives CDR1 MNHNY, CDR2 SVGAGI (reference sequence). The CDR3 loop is CASSRGQNQPQHF. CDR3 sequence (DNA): TGTGCCAGCAGTAGGGGGCAGAATCAGCCCCAGCATTTT.

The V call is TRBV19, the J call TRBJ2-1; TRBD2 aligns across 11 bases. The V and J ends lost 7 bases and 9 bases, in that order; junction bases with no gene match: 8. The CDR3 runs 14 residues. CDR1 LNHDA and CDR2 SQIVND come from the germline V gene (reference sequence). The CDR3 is CASNLAGGPSEQFF. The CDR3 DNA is TGTGCCAGTAATTTAGCGGGAGGGCCAAGTGAGCAGTTCTTC.

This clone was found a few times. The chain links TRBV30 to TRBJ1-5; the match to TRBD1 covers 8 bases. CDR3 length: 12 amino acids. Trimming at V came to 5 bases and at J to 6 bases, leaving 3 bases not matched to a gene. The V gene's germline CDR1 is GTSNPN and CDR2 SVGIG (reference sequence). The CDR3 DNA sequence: TGTGCCTGGGGACAGGGAGGTCAGCCCCAGCATTTT. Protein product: CAWGQGGQPQHF.

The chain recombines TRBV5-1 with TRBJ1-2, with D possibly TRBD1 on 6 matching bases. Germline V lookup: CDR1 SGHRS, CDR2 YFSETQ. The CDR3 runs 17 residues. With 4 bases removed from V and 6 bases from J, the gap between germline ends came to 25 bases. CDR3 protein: CASSLITGIKHGDGYTF. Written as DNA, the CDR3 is TGCGCCAGCAGCCTCATTACAGGGATTAAACACGGAGATGGCTACACCTTC.

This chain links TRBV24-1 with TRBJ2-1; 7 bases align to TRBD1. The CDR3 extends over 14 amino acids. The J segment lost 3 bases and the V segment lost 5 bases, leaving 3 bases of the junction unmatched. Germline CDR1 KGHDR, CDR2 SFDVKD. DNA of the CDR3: TGTGCCACCAGTGCCAACAGGGGCTACAATGAGCAGTTCTTC. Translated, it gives CATSANRGYNEQFF.

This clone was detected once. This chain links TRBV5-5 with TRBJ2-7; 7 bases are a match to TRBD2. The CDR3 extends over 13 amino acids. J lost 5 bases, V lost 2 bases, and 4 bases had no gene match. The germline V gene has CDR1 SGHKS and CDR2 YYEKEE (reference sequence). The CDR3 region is CASSFPGRDEQYF. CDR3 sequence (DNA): TGTGCCAGCAGCTTTCCGGGGAGGGACGAGCAGTACTTC.

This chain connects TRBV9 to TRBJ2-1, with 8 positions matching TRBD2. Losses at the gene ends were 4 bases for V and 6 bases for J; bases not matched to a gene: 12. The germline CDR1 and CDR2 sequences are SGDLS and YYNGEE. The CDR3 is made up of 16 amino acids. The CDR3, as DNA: TGTGCCAGCAGCCCCCGGGGGCGGGAGGTAGGCAATGAGCAGTTCTTC. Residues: CASSPRGREVGNEQFF.

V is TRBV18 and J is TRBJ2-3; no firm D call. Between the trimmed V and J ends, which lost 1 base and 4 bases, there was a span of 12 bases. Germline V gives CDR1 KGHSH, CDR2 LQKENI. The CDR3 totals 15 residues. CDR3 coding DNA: TGTGCCAGCTCACCACTACCCACTCAGGCAGATACGCAGTATTTT. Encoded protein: CASSPLPTQADTQYF.

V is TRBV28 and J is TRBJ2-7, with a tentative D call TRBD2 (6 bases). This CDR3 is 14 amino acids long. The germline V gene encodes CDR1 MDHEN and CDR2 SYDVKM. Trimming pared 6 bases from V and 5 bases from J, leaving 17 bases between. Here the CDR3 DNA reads TGTGCCAGCAGACGTTCGGGAGACCCCCACGAGCAGTACTTC. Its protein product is CASRRSGDPHEQYF.

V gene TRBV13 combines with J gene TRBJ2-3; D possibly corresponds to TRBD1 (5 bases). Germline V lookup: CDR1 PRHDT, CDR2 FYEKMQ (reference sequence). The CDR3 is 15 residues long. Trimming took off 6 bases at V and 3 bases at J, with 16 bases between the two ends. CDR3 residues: CASRSSRVGTDTQYF. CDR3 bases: TGTGCCAGCAGGTCTTCCAGGGTCGGTACAGATACGCAGTATTTT.

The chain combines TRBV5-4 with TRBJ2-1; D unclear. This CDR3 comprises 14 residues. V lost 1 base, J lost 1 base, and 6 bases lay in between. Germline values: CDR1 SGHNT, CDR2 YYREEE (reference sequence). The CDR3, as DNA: TGTGCCAGCAGCTTGTCCCCATCCTACAATGAGCAGTTCTTC. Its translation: CASSLSPSYNEQFF.

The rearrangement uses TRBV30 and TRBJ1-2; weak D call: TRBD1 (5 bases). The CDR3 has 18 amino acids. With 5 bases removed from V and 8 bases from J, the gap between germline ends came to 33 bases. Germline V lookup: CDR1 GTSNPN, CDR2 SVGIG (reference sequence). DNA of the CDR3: TGTGCCTGGGCCAAAGACTCCAAACGGGACTTAAGACGCGGCGGCTACACCTTC. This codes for CAWAKDSKRDLRRGGYTF. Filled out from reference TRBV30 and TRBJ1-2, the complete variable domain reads SQTIHQWPATLVQPVGSPLSLECTVEGTSNPNLYWYRQAAGRGLQLLFYSVGIGQISSEVPQNLSASRPQDRQFILSSKKLLLSDSGFYLCAWAKDSKRDLRRGGYTFGSGTRLTVV.

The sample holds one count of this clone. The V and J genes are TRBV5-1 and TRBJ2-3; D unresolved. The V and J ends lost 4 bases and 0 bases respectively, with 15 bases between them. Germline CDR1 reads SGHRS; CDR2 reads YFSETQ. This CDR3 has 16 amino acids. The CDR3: CASSPLAVVSTDTQYF. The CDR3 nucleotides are TGCGCCAGCAGCCCCTTGGCGGTAGTTAGCACAGATACGCAGTATTTT.

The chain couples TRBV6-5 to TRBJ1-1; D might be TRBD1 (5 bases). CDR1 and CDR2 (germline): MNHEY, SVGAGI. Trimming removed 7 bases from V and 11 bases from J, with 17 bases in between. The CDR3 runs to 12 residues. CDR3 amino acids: CASTWGESLAFF. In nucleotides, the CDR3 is TGTGCCAGCACCTGGGGGGAGTCATTGGCTTTCTTT.

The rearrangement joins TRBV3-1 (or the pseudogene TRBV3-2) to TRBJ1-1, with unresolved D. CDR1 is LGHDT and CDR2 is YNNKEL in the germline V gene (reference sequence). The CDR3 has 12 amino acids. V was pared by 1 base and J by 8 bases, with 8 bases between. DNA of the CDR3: TGTGCCAGCAGCCAAGTAACGAGGGAAGCTTTCTTT. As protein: CASSQVTREAFF.

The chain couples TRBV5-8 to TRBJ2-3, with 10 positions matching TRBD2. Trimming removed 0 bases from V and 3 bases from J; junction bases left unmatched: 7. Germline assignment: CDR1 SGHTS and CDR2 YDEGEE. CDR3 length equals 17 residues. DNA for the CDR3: TGTGCCAGCAGCTTGGGTCTAGCGGGGGCCGAAACAGATACGCAGTATTTT. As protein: CASSLGLAGAETDTQYF.

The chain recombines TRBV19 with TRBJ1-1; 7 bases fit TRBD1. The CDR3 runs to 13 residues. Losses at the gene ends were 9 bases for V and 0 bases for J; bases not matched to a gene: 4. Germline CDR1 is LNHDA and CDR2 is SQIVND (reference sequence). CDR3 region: CASTGQLNTEAFF. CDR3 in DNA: TGTGCCAGCACGGGACAGCTGAACACTGAAGCTTTCTTT.